Below, 7 T cell receptor beta chains from the same sample are listed, as sequenced in a study of T cell repertoires in cytomegalovirus infection. TCRdb independently ran MiXCR on the reads; one entry per CDR3 protein. The sample consists of 350,000 to 550,000 distinct CDR3 sequences, roughly 31% of them appearing once. Material: PBMCs. The source of these receptors is a human donor in good health (CMV status not recorded). Some clones in this sample may be carry-over from other donors' samples.

The rearrangement joins TRBV29-1 to TRBJ2-3; 7 bases are a match to TRBD2. The CDR3 is 14 amino acids. The germline V gene encodes CDR1 SQVTM and CDR2 ANQGSEA. Unmatched junction bases numbered 10, after V lost 4 bases and J lost 6 bases. This CDR3 reads CSVGGGLGGDTQYF. The CDR3 bases are TGCAGCGTTGGAGGCGGACTGGGGGGGGATACGCAGTATTTT.

The chain uses TRBV2 and TRBJ1-2, with D hard to call. The CDR3 runs to 12 residues. Germline-derived CDR1 and CDR2 are SNHLY and FYNNEI. V was trimmed by 3 bases and J by 8 bases, leaving 10 bases between them. Here the CDR3 DNA reads TGTGCCAGCAGTGACGGCGGGGTGGGCTACACCTTC. This encodes CASSDGGVGYTF.

The rearrangement joins TRBV20-1 to TRBJ1-4; 8 bases fit TRBD1. Germline V gene sequence: CDR1 DFQATT, CDR2 SNEGSKA (reference sequence). This CDR3 spans 15 amino acids. J gave up 3 bases and V 4 bases, and 7 bases lay outside the gene matches. CDR3 loop: CSAKTTGASNEKLFF. CDR3 coding DNA: TGCAGTGCTAAAACGACAGGGGCTTCTAATGAAAAACTGTTTTTT.

This clonotype was recorded at least ten times. The chain employs TRBV7-9 and TRBJ1-6; 10 bases match TRBD1. J gave up 7 bases and V 4 bases, and 7 bases lay outside the gene matches. The CDR3 sequence is 16 residues long. CDR1 is SEHNR, CDR2 FQNEAQ, per germline (reference sequence). Here the CDR3 DNA reads TGTGCCAGCAGCTCCCGTGGGACAGGGGACAATTCACCCCTCCACTTT. As protein: CASSSRGTGDNSPLHF.

The chain carries TRBV6-1 and TRBJ1-2; 8 bases map to TRBD1. J gave up 8 bases and V 2 bases, and 4 bases lay outside the gene matches. Per germline, CDR1 MNHNS and CDR2 SASEGT. The CDR3 has 13 residues. CDR3 sequence reads: CASSERDRQGYTF. Here the CDR3 DNA reads TGTGCCAGCAGTGAACGGGACAGGCAGGGCTACACCTTC.

This clonotype has only a few counts. The V call is TRBV12-3 or TRBV12-4, the J call TRBJ2-5; D possibly matches TRBD1 or TRBD2 (6 bases each). The CDR3 loop spans 13 amino acids. The V gene lost 2 bases and the J gene lost 6 bases, with 10 bases spanning the gap. This CDR3 reads CASSLLGGQTQYF. Written as DNA, the CDR3 is TGTGCCAGCAGTTTATTAGGGGGGCAGACCCAGTACTTC.

CDR3 bases: TGTGCCAGCAGGGCCGCGGAGCCCCTCACAGATACGCAGTATTTT. It is translated as CASRAAEPLTDTQYF. This rearrangement joins TRBV12-3 or TRBV12-4 to TRBJ2-3; no reliable D call. This CDR3 has 15 residues. V was clipped by 6 bases and J by 2 bases, with 15 bases between them.